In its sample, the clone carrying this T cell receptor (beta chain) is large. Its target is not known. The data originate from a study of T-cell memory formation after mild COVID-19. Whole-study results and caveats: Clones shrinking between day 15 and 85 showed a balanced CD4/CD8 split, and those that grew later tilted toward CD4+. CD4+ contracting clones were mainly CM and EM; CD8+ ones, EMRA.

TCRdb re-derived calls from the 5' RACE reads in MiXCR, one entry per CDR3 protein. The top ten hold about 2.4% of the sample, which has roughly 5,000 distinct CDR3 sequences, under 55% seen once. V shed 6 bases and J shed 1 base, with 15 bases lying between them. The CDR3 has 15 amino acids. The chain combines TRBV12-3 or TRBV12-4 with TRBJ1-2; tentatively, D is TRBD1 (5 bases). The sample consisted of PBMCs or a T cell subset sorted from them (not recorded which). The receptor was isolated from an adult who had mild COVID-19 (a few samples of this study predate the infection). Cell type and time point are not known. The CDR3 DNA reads TGTGCCAGCAGCCCCTGGGACGGATATAACTATGGCTACACCTTC. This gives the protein CASSPWDGYNYGYTF.